These T cell receptor beta chains were read from a single sample in a study of blood T cell repertoires in COVID-19. The table came from immunoSEQ multiplex PCR; TCRdb's copy has only in-frame clones and leaves some out. The table includes some 90,000 clones, less than 85% detected once. Sequencing was carried out using peripheral blood. The receptors originated from a man between 65 and 85 years old with active or convalescent COVID-19. CDR3s include the opening cysteine and the closing phenylalanine or tryptophan. D genes are given only for firm matches. Expanded clones are given a class, and other clones once, few, many or no size at all.

abundance	j_gene	d_gene	v_gene	CDR3nt	CDR3aa
-	TRBJ1-2	-	TRBV21-1	TGTGCCAGCAGCAAAGATCAGGGTAGCTATGGCTACACCTTC	CASSKDQGSYGYTF
-	TRBJ1-1	-	TRBV20-1	TGCAGTGCTGTAGCCGTCACTGAAGCTTTCTTT	CSAVAVTEAFF
-	TRBJ1-1	-	TRBV5-1	TGCGCCAGCAGCTTGGGATTCGGGAACACTGAAGCTTTCTTT	CASSLGFGNTEAFF
-	TRBJ2-2	TRBD1	TRBV14	TGTGCCAGCAGCCGGGGGACAGGGAGAAAGACCGGGGAGCTGTTTTTT	CASSRGTGRKTGELFF
once	TRBJ2-7	-	TRBV19	TGTGCCAGTAGTATTTTGACTGGTGAGCAGTACTTC	CASSILTGEQYF
-	TRBJ1-3	-	TRBV10-1	TGCGCCAGCAGTGAAAACGGGTACACCATATATTTT	CASSENGYTIYF
-	TRBJ2-7	TRBD2	TRBV27	TGTGCCAGCATGGGAAGCGGGGGGGGATACGAGCAGTACTTC	CASMGSGGGYEQYF
-	TRBJ1-5	-	TRBV27	TGTGCCAGCAGTTACCGGGGCAATCAGCCCCAGCATTTT	CASSYRGNQPQHF
-	TRBJ1-2	-	TRBV24-1	TGTGCCACCAGTGACCCGATAGTTGGCTACACCTTC	CATSDPIVGYTF
-	TRBJ1-5	TRBD1	TRBV19	TGTGCCAGTAGTATTTGGAGGGACAGGGGGGGTAATCAGCCCCAGCATTTT	CASSIWRDRGGNQPQHF
-	TRBJ2-5	TRBD2	TRBV5-1	TGCGCCAGCAGCTTGGGCGGGGGGGCCCCTGAGACCCAGTACTTC	CASSLGGGAPETQYF
-	TRBJ1-1	-	TRBV7-9	TGTGCCAGCGAGCCCGGGTCACAGAACACTGAAGCTTTCTTT	CASEPGSQNTEAFF
once	TRBJ2-3	-	TRBV3-1/TRBV3-2	TGTGCCAGCAGCCAAGATGTCGGGACAGATACGCAGTATTTT	CASSQDVGTDTQYF
-	TRBJ1-2	TRBD1	TRBV29-1	TGCAGCGTTGGGACCGGACAGGCCGACTATGGCTACACCTTC	CSVGTGQADYGYTF
-	TRBJ1-2	TRBD1	TRBV5-4	TGTGCCAGCAGCACCGGGACAGATCCACATGGCTACACCTTC	CASSTGTDPHGYTF
-	TRBJ2-3	-	TRBV19	TGTGCCAGTAGACGAGCGGCATACACAGATACGCAGTATTTT	CASRRAAYTDTQYF
-	TRBJ1-3	TRBD1	TRBV7-9	TGTGCCAGCAGCCTAGGGACAGTCCTTACCTCTGGAAACACCATATATTTT	CASSLGTVLTSGNTIYF
many	TRBJ2-7	-	TRBV14	TGTGCCAGCAGCCAGGGGCGGGGCAGGTCTAGCGAGCAGTACTTC	CASSQGRGRSSEQYF
-	TRBJ1-2	-	TRBV5-1	TGCGCCAGCAGCGATGGGGGCAGTCCTAACTATGGCTACACCTTC	CASSDGGSPNYGYTF
-	TRBJ1-2	TRBD1	TRBV28	TGTGCCAGCAGGCTTGGGACAGATAACGGCTACACCTTC	CASRLGTDNGYTF
-	TRBJ2-3	-	TRBV5-8	TGTGCCAGCATCATTTTCGGGGGAGATACGCAGTATTTT	CASIIFGGDTQYF
-	TRBJ2-1	TRBD1	TRBV7-3	TGTGCCAGCAGCCCCTCCAGACAGGGGAGAGCGAATGAGCAGTTCTTC	CASSPSRQGRANEQFF
-	TRBJ2-2	-	TRBV10-3	TGTGCCATCAACACCGTAAACACCGGGGAGCTGTTTTTT	CAINTVNTGELFF
-	TRBJ2-5	TRBD1	TRBV7-3	TGTGCCAGCAGTCGACAGGGGAGGGAGACCCAGTACTTC	CASSRQGRETQYF
-	TRBJ1-1	-	TRBV20-1	TGCAGTGCTAGTCCCCAGGTTGAGGCTTTCTTT	CSASPQVEAFF
-	TRBJ2-7	TRBD1	TRBV7-2	TGTGCCAGCAGCTTCGGGACAGGGGCTAACGAGCAGTACTTC	CASSFGTGANEQYF
-	TRBJ2-7	-	TRBV2	TGTGCCAGCAGTGACCGGGGATCCTCCTACGAGCAGTACTTC	CASSDRGSSYEQYF
-	TRBJ2-5	-	TRBV7-2	TGTGCCAGCAGCTTAGGGCTGAATCGGGGAGAGACCCAGTACTTC	CASSLGLNRGETQYF
few	TRBJ1-1	-	TRBV7-9	TGTGCCAGCAGCTTTCGGACTGAAGCTTTCTTT	CASSFRTEAFF
once	TRBJ1-5	TRBD1	TRBV6-6	TGTGCCAGCAGTGTAAACAGGGGGGTTCAGCCCCAGCATTTT	CASSVNRGVQPQHF
-	TRBJ2-2	-	TRBV5-1	TGCGCCAGCAGCTTGGCTGGGGGCGGCACCGGGGAGCTGTTTTTT	CASSLAGGGTGELFF
-	TRBJ2-3	TRBD2	TRBV2	TGTGCCAGCAGTGGTCTGGCGGGGGTGAGCACAGATACGCAGTATTTT	CASSGLAGVSTDTQYF
few	TRBJ1-1	-	TRBV6-5	TGTGCCAGCACCAAGGCTCAGGGGCCCACTGAAGCTTTCTTT	CASTKAQGPTEAFF